What follows are 21 T cell receptor beta chains derived from one specimen sequenced in a study of control samples from healthy donors and cancer patients. Sequencing used immunoSEQ multiplex PCR; TCRdb keeps in-frame clones, though not all of them. Seen here are about 35,000 clones, about 93% observed once, and the top ten hold about 1.5%. Specimen: PBMCs. These receptors all come from a man in his forties or fifties with colorectal cancer.

This sequence joins TRBV27 and TRBJ1-2; TRBD1 agrees at 9 bases. The CDR3 covers 15 residues. The ends lost 5 bases at V and 8 bases at J; junction bases unmatched: 12. Per germline, CDR1 MNHEY and CDR2 SMNVEV (reference sequence). Here the CDR3 DNA reads TGTGCCAGCAGTAAAGATGGGGACAGGGAGGAAGGCTACACCTTC. Protein: CASSKDGDREEGYTF.

The chain has TRBV7-9 and TRBJ1-2, with unresolved D. The CDR3 runs 16 residues. Deletions cut 7 bases from V and 0 bases from J, with 18 bases between. Germline-derived CDR1 and CDR2 are SEHNR and FQNEAQ (reference sequence). The CDR3 sequence is CASTVAALTSNYGYTF. Written as DNA, the CDR3 is TGTGCCAGCACCGTAGCAGCCCTAACTTCTAACTATGGCTACACCTTC.

The chain employs TRBV5-1 and TRBJ2-1, with 10 bases that match TRBD2. V dropped 6 bases and J dropped 3; count of bases not matched to a gene: 3. This CDR3 spans 14 amino acids. Per germline, CDR1 SGHRS and CDR2 YFSETQ. The CDR3 is CASNLAGDYNEQFF. The CDR3 DNA sequence: TGCGCCAGCAACCTAGCGGGGGACTACAATGAGCAGTTCTTC.

This CDR3 reads CASSLESGNTGELFF. The CDR3, as DNA: TGTGCCAGCAGCTTAGAATCCGGGAACACCGGGGAGCTGTTTTTT. J is TRBJ2-2 and V is TRBV7-9, with no clear D. The V gene lost 1 base and the J gene lost 1 base, with 7 bases spanning the gap. CDR3 size: 15 residues. CDR1 is SEHNR, CDR2 FQNEAQ, per germline (reference sequence).

This chain connects TRBV5-1 to TRBJ1-1, with a possible D match to TRBD1 (6 bases). The germline V gene encodes CDR1 SGHRS and CDR2 YFSETQ. V was cut by 2 bases and J by 4 bases, with 12 bases left in between. The CDR3 consists of 14 residues. The CDR3 is CASSLVGGGTEAFF. For the CDR3, the DNA is TGCGCCAGCAGCTTAGTGGGAGGGGGCACTGAAGCTTTCTTT.

The rearrangement uses TRBV5-8 and TRBJ2-3; D gene ambiguous. V shed 4 bases and J shed 7 bases, with 10 bases lying between them. The germline V gene encodes CDR1 SGHTS and CDR2 YDEGEE. The CDR3 length is 12 residues. Here the CDR3 reads CASSRLMNTQYF. The CDR3 nucleotides are TGTGCCAGCAGCCGTCTTATGAATACGCAGTATTTT.

This clone appeared a single time. V and J are TRBV3-1 (or the pseudogene TRBV3-2) and TRBJ2-1, with 13 nucleotides matching TRBD2. The CDR3 covers 17 residues. Germline V gene lookup returns CDR1 LGHDT and CDR2 YNNKEL (reference sequence). With 4 bases clipped from V and 7 bases from J, the junction kept 10 bases outside the gene matches. The chain's CDR3 is CASSPYRGLAGINEQFF. For the CDR3, the DNA is TGTGCCAGCAGCCCCTACCGGGGACTAGCGGGAATAAATGAGCAGTTCTTC.

The chain employs TRBV19 and TRBJ1-4; 7 bases fit TRBD1. Germline-derived CDR1 and CDR2 are LNHDA and SQIVND (reference sequence). The CDR3 is 13 residues long. V lost 8 bases, J lost 4 bases, and 4 bases stayed unmatched. CDR3: CASLGTDNEKLFF. The CDR3 coding sequence is TGTGCCAGTCTCGGGACAGATAATGAAAAACTGTTTTTT.

The rearrangement links TRBV7-3 to TRBJ2-2; 10 bases agree with TRBD1. Germline CDR1 and CDR2: SGHTA and FQGTGA. CDR3 length: 15 residues. The trim removed 4 bases at V and 4 bases at J, leaving 3 bases unmatched. The chain's CDR3 is CASSSGDRGTGELFF. In nucleotides, the CDR3 is TGTGCCAGCAGCTCTGGGGACAGGGGCACCGGGGAGCTGTTTTTT.

This chain uses TRBV10-3 with TRBJ1-5; D not certain. V lost 0 bases, J lost 0 bases, and 6 bases lay in between. CDR1 ENHRY and CDR2 SYGVKD come from the germline V gene. This CDR3 has 15 amino acids. The CDR3 nucleotides are TGTGCCATCAGTGAGTCGGGAACTAGCAATCAGCCCCAGCATTTT. Amino acid sequence: CAISESGTSNQPQHF.

This clone was found once. The DNA for the CDR3 is TGTGCCAGCAGTGCCAGGGGCAGAGGTAGCACAGATACGCAGTATTTT. Residues: CASSARGRGSTDTQYF. The rearrangement links TRBV6-1 to TRBJ2-3; a possible D gene is TRBD1 (6 bases). The CDR3 totals 16 residues. The germline V and J ends were trimmed by 4 bases and 0 bases, with 14 bases remaining between them. Per germline, CDR1 MNHNS and CDR2 SASEGT.

The rearrangement joins TRBV7-2 to TRBJ2-7; TRBD1 aligns across 8 bases. Germline V gene sequence: CDR1 SGHTA, CDR2 FQGNSA. The CDR3 runs to 14 residues. The junction had 6 bases not matched to a gene; V was cut back by 5 bases and J by 3 bases. The CDR3 DNA sequence: TGTGCCAGCAGCCTTGGACAGGGTTTCTACGAGCAGTACTTC. Translation gives CASSLGQGFYEQYF.

The chain couples TRBV24-1 to TRBJ2-1; the D is unclear. Germline V gene lookup returns CDR1 KGHDR and CDR2 SFDVKD. This CDR3 is 14 amino acids long. Trimming pared 5 bases from V and 4 bases from J, leaving 11 bases between. The CDR3, as DNA: TGTGCCACCAGTGTGAGCACAAAGTACAATGAGCAGTTCTTC. This gives the protein CATSVSTKYNEQFF.

This chain uses TRBV5-1 with TRBJ1-4, with 8 bases lining up with TRBD1. Germline V gives CDR1 SGHRS, CDR2 YFSETQ. V dropped 4 bases and J dropped 6; count of bases not matched to a gene: 8. This CDR3 contains 15 residues. CDR3 region: CASSRDRREDEKLFF. In DNA form, the CDR3 reads TGCGCCAGCAGCAGGGACAGGAGAGAGGATGAAAAACTGTTTTTT. The full variable domain, with the rest looked up from reference TRBV5-1 and TRBJ1-4, is KAGVTQTPRYLIKTRGQQVTLSCSPISGHRSVSWYQQTPGQGLQFLFEYFSETQRNKGNFPGRFSGRQFSNSRSEMNVSTLELGDSALYLCASSRDRREDEKLFFGSGTQLSVL.

This sequence joins TRBV11-3 and TRBJ1-6; 10 bases are a match to TRBD1. The CDR3 runs 14 residues. Trimming at V came to 5 bases and at J to 8 bases, leaving 3 bases not matched to a gene. Germline CDR1 is SGHNT and CDR2 is YENEEA. Here the CDR3 reads CASSPTGGYSPLHF. The CDR3, as DNA: TGTGCCAGCAGCCCGACAGGGGGCTATTCACCCCTCCACTTT.

The V call is TRBV11-2, the J call TRBJ2-7; the D is unclear. V lost 2 bases to trimming and J lost 0 bases, with 11 bases between them. The germline V gene encodes CDR1 SGHAT and CDR2 FQNNGV. The CDR3 has 15 amino acids. This CDR3 reads CASSLQVVNSYEQYF. In DNA, the CDR3 is TGTGCCAGCAGCTTACAGGTGGTAAACTCCTACGAGCAGTACTTC. Full variable domain (rest looked up from reference TRBV11-2 and TRBJ2-7): EAGVAQSPRYKIIEKRQSVAFWCNPISGHATLYWYQQILGQGPKLLIQFQNNGVVDDSQLPKDRFSAERLKGVDSTLKIQPAKLEDSAVYLCASSLQVVNSYEQYFGPGTRLTVT.

The chain combines TRBV2 with TRBJ1-4; no clear D. The CDR3 runs 12 residues. Germline CDR1 SNHLY, CDR2 FYNNEI. V gave up 7 bases and J gave up 8 bases, with 11 bases separating them. The CDR3 DNA reads as TGTGCCAGCACTTGGGTGGGGGAAAAACTGTTTTTT. It yields the protein CASTWVGEKLFF.

This clone was counted a single time. The V call is TRBV7-2, the J call TRBJ2-1; 11 nucleotides align to TRBD2. CDR1 is SGHTA and CDR2 is FQGNSA in the germline V gene. V trimming: 4 bases; J trimming: 8 bases; junction bases outside the gene matches: 10. This CDR3 region has 16 residues. Written as DNA, the CDR3 is TGTGCCAGCAGCTCCGAAAGAATAGCGGGGGGGGATGAGCAGTTCTTC. Translated, it gives CASSSERIAGGDEQFF. Based on the CDR3 plus reference TRBV7-2 and TRBJ2-1, the full variable domain is GAGVSQSPSNKVTEKGKDVELRCDPISGHTALYWYRQSLGQGLEFLIYFQGNSAPDKSGLPSDRFSAERTGGSVSTLTIQRTQQEDSAVYLCASSSERIAGGDEQFFGPGTRLTVL.

The chain joins TRBV11-3 to TRBJ2-1, with 15 bases fitting TRBD2. This CDR3 spans 16 amino acids. The V and J ends lost 5 bases and 9 bases, in that order; junction bases with no gene match: 8. The germline V gene encodes CDR1 SGHNT and CDR2 YENEEA. CDR3 loop: CASSQGTSGGRAEQFF. The CDR3 DNA is TGTGCCAGCAGCCAAGGGACTAGCGGGGGGAGAGCTGAGCAGTTCTTC.

The chain combines TRBV7-2 with TRBJ1-3; D remains unclear. Germline CDR1 is SGHTA and CDR2 is FQGNSA. Trimming left V 1 base short and J 5 bases short, with 6 bases between. The CDR3 has 13 amino acids. The CDR3 here is CASSLGQRNTIYF. The DNA for the CDR3 is TGTGCCAGCAGCTTAGGGCAGAGAAACACCATATATTTT.

The genes are TRBV9 and TRBJ1-1; no reliable D call. This CDR3 contains 13 residues. Trimming stripped 7 bases from V and 4 bases from J, with 14 bases between. The V gene's germline CDR1 is SGDLS and CDR2 YYNGEE. In DNA form, the CDR3 reads TGTGCCAGCGGGCGCAATCCTGGCACTGAAGCTTTCTTT. Encoded protein: CASGRNPGTEAFF.